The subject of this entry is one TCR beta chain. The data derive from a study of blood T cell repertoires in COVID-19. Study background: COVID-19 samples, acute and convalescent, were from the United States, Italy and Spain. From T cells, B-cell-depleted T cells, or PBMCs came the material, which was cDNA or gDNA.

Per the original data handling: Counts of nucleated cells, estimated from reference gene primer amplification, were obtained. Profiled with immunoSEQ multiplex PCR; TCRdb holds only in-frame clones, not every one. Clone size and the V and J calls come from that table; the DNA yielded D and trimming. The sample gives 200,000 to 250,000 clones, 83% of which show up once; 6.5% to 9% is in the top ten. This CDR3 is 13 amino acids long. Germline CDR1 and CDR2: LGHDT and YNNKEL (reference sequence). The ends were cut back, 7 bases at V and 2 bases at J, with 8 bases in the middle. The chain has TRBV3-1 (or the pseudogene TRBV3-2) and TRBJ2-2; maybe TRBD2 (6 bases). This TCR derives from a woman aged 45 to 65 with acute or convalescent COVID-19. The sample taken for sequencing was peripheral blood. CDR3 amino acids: CASKAGNTGELFF. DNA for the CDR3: TGTGCCAGCAAGGCGGGAAACACCGGGGAGCTGTTTTTT.